Presented here are 17 T cell receptor beta chains from one specimen sequenced in a study of graft-versus-host responses after intestinal transplantation. These TCRs are of unknown antigen specificity. The method was immunoSEQ multiplex PCR; TCRdb's version includes in-frame clones alone and lacks a portion of them. The sample includes about 70,000 clones, around 91% of them seen just once. Sequenced here: unstimulated CD8+ T cells sorted from spleen or lymph node cells, sampled before transplant. The origin of the receptors is a human donor who was the organ donor for an intestinal transplant.

The V and J genes are TRBV5-1 and TRBJ1-3; 8 nucleotides agree with TRBD1. V lost 1 base and J lost 0; bases outside the gene matches: 3. Germline V gives CDR1 SGHRS, CDR2 YFSETQ. The CDR3 runs 16 residues. For the CDR3, the DNA is TGCGCCAGCAGCTTGAGCGGGACAGGCTCTGGAAACACCATATATTTT. The encoded protein is CASSLSGTGSGNTIYF.

This chain joins TRBV6-4 and TRBJ2-1; 12 bases are shared with TRBD1. V trimming: 4 bases; J trimming: 8 bases; junction bases outside the gene matches: 3. CDR3 length: 14 amino acids. The germline V gene has CDR1 MRHNA and CDR2 SNTAGT. The CDR3 coding sequence is TGTGCCAGCAGTGCTGGGACAGGGGGCGATGAGCAGTTCTTC. Translated, it gives CASSAGTGGDEQFF.

The genes are TRBV27 and TRBJ1-1, with 7 nucleotides matching TRBD1. Germline trimming cut 5 bases from V and 1 base from J; bases unmatched to any gene: 4. Germline CDR1 and CDR2: MNHEY and SMNVEV (reference sequence). This CDR3 is 14 amino acids long. CDR3 nucleotide sequence: TGTGCCAGCAGTCTTTACAGGGGGAACACTGAAGCTTTCTTT. Translating gives CASSLYRGNTEAFF.

This sequence joins TRBV4-1 and TRBJ1-2; D is undetermined. Germline V lookup: CDR1 MGHRA, CDR2 YSYEKL. The CDR3 is 12 amino acids. V shed 1 base and J shed 7 bases, with 7 bases lying between them. The CDR3 nucleotides are TGCGCCAGCAGCCAAGGAGGGTTTGGCTACACCTTC. Translating it yields CASSQGGFGYTF.

The chain is built from TRBV4-3 and TRBJ1-2; 7 positions match TRBD1. The CDR3 is 12 amino acids. V trimming: 6 bases; J trimming: 6 bases; junction bases outside the gene matches: 4. In germline, CDR1 is LGHNA, CDR2 YSLEER. The CDR3 reads CASRQTGHGYTF. DNA of the CDR3: TGCGCCAGCAGGCAGACAGGGCATGGCTACACCTTC.

The chain couples TRBV7-9 to TRBJ2-2, with D possibly being TRBD1 (5 bases). The germline V gene encodes CDR1 SEHNR and CDR2 FQNEAQ (reference sequence). The ends were cut back, 1 base at V and 3 bases at J, with 6 bases in the middle. CDR3 length equals 14 residues. The CDR3 spells CASSLEGYTGELFF. CDR3 bases: TGTGCCAGCAGCTTAGAGGGGTACACCGGGGAGCTGTTTTTT. Filled out from reference TRBV7-9 and TRBJ2-2, the complete variable domain reads DTGVSQNPRHKITKRGQNVTFRCDPISEHNRLYWYRQTLGQGPEFLTYFQNEAQLEKSRLLSDRFSAERPKGSFSTLEIQRTEQGDSAMYLCASSLEGYTGELFFGEGSRLTVL.

This chain joins TRBV10-2 and TRBJ2-1; D unclear. CDR1 and CDR2 (germline): WSHSY, SAAADI. The CDR3 has 11 amino acids. Deletions cut 6 bases from V and 4 bases from J, with 4 bases between. The CDR3 DNA reads as TGCGCCAGCAGACAATACAATGAGCAGTTCTTC. Encoded protein: CASRQYNEQFF.

The V call is TRBV29-1, the J call TRBJ2-3, with D possibly being TRBD2 (7 bases). The CDR3 runs 10 residues. The V end was cut by 4 bases, the J end by 12 bases, with 11 bases between. Germline CDR1 SQVTM, CDR2 ANQGSEA. The CDR3: CSVGGGTQYF. The CDR3 DNA sequence: TGCAGCGTTGGGGGGGGGACACAGTATTTT.

This sequence joins TRBV2 and TRBJ2-1, with 8 bases lining up with TRBD2. Germline lookup yields CDR1 SNHLY and CDR2 FYNNEI. V was clipped by 7 bases and J by 0 bases; unmatched bases: 8. The CDR3 covers 16 residues. DNA of the CDR3: TGTGCCAGCACTGAGTCCGGGACTAGCTCCTACAATGAGCAGTTCTTC. Protein sequence: CASTESGTSSYNEQFF.

This chain uses TRBV7-9 with TRBJ2-2; the D is unclear. Germline assignment: CDR1 SEHNR and CDR2 FQNEAQ (reference sequence). The V end lost 3 bases, the J end lost 4 bases, and 12 bases lay between the germline ends. The CDR3 is 15 residues long. CDR3 nucleotide sequence: TGTGCCAGCAGCTTTTCAGAGACATCCACCGGGGAGCTGTTTTTT. It specifies CASSFSETSTGELFF.

This chain connects TRBV27 to TRBJ1-5; 8 bases match TRBD1. This CDR3 contains 16 residues. V dropped 4 bases and J dropped 4; count of bases not matched to a gene: 9. CDR1 is MNHEY and CDR2 is SMNVEV in the germline V gene (reference sequence). The CDR3 spells CASSSTITGGNQPQHF. The CDR3 bases are TGTGCCAGCAGTTCCACGATAACAGGGGGGAATCAGCCCCAGCATTTT.

The chain carries TRBV7-6 and TRBJ1-5, with 7 bases identical to TRBD1. Unmatched junction bases numbered 1, after V lost 2 bases and J lost 0 bases. CDR1 is SGHVS and CDR2 is FNYEAQ in the germline V gene. The CDR3 is 15 residues long. In DNA form, the CDR3 reads TGTGCCAGCAGCTTAACAGGGGATAGCAATCAGCCCCAGCATTTT. Translation gives CASSLTGDSNQPQHF.

This chain links TRBV21-1 with TRBJ2-2; TRBD1, the table's D call, was not compared with the DNA. TRBV21-1 is assigned pseudogene status. CDR3 length: 20 amino acids. DNA for the CDR3: TGTGCCAGCAGCAGACGCCGGGACAGGGGCCGAATCTTAAACACCGGGGAGCTGTTTTTT. Translating it yields CASSRRRDRGRILNTGELFF.

The rearrangement links TRBV4-1 to TRBJ2-7, with D possibly TRBD1 on 5 matching bases. Deletions cut 0 bases from V and 3 bases from J, with 12 bases between. Germline V CDR1 and CDR2: MGHRA, YSYEKL. The CDR3 consists of 15 residues. CDR3 residues: CASSQDFDSFYEQYV. The CDR3 bases are TGCGCCAGCAGCCAAGATTTTGACAGCTTCTACGAGCAGTACGTC.

This chain joins TRBV15 and TRBJ2-1, with D tentatively TRBD2 (6 bases). The CDR3 runs to 12 residues. Trimming cost V 1 base and J 10 bases, with 8 bases left between them. CDR1 and CDR2 from the germline V gene are LNHNV and YYDKDF (reference sequence). CDR3 sequence: CATSRAAGEQFF. The CDR3 bases are TGTGCCACCAGCAGAGCCGCGGGAGAGCAGTTCTTC.

The V gene is TRBV4-1, the J gene TRBJ2-1; 10 nucleotides match TRBD1. Losses at the gene ends were 1 base for V and 5 bases for J; bases not matched to a gene: 11. This CDR3 region has 18 residues. In germline, CDR1 is MGHRA, CDR2 YSYEKL. CDR3 sequence reads: CASSQGPSDRGYNNEQFF. DNA for the CDR3: TGCGCCAGCAGCCAAGGCCCGTCGGACAGGGGGTACAACAATGAGCAGTTCTTC.

The chain employs TRBV7-6 and TRBJ1-1; D uncertain. Trimming shortened V by 5 bases and J by 0 bases, and 7 bases separated the two germline ends. The CDR3 has 13 residues. Germline CDR1 and CDR2: SGHVS and FNYEAQ. The CDR3 region is CASSLQMNTEAFF. The DNA for the CDR3 is TGTGCCAGCAGCCTCCAGATGAACACTGAAGCTTTCTTT.